Listed here are 5 T cell receptor beta chains from one sample, sequenced in a study of control samples from healthy donors and cancer patients. Assay used: immunoSEQ multiplex PCR; TCRdb lists only in-frame clones, some missing. The repertoire consists of some 74,000 clones, with about 95% occurring once and the leading ten covering about 2.7%. The specimen was blood. The receptors derive from a woman aged 25 to 45 in good health.

The chain links TRBV30 to TRBJ1-1, with a tentative D call TRBD1 (5 bases). V was pared by 4 bases and J by 4 bases, with 16 bases between. This CDR3 comprises 14 residues. Per germline, CDR1 GTSNPN and CDR2 SVGIG (reference sequence). The CDR3 nucleotides read TGTGCCTGGACCCAGGACATGGAATCCACTGAAGCTTTCTTT. Its protein product is CAWTQDMESTEAFF.

On this clone: Distinct nucleotide sequences in the sample also encode this CDR3. The chain links TRBV6-5 to TRBJ1-1; D remains unclear. V lost 6 bases and J lost 5, with 16 bases in between. Germline V gene lookup returns CDR1 MNHEY and CDR2 SVGAGI. The CDR3 has 14 residues. CDR3: CASRGPGGLTEAFF. The CDR3 DNA reads as TGTGCCAGCAGGGGCCCGGGTGGGCTAACTGAAGCTTTCTTT.

CDR3 loop: CASSQGIVDRAYQETQYF. For the CDR3, the DNA is TGTGCCAGCAGCCAAGGTATCGTCGACAGGGCCTACCAAGAGACCCAGTACTTC. The chain joins TRBV4-2 to TRBJ2-5; 7 bases are a match to TRBD1. The germline V gene encodes CDR1 LGHNA and CDR2 YNFKEQ. CDR3 length equals 18 residues. The V segment lost 1 base and the J segment 0 bases; nucleotides outside the gene matches: 11.

The chain is built from TRBV14 and TRBJ1-4; 7 nucleotides agree with TRBD1. This CDR3 is 15 amino acids long. Germline V gene lookup returns CDR1 SGHDN and CDR2 FVKESK. Germline trimming cut 4 bases from V and 3 bases from J; bases unmatched to any gene: 5. The CDR3 DNA sequence: TGTGCCAGCAGCCGTACGACAGGGTCTAATGAAAAACTGTTTTTT. Its protein is CASSRTTGSNEKLFF.

The rearrangement uses TRBV6-5 and TRBJ1-5; the D is unclear. Germline CDR1 reads MNHEY; CDR2 reads SVGAGI. This CDR3 is built from 11 residues. Trimming pared 10 bases from V and 0 bases from J, leaving 4 bases between. This chain's CDR3 is CATRSNQPQHF. CDR3 DNA sequence: TGTGCCACTCGTAGCAATCAGCCCCAGCATTTT.